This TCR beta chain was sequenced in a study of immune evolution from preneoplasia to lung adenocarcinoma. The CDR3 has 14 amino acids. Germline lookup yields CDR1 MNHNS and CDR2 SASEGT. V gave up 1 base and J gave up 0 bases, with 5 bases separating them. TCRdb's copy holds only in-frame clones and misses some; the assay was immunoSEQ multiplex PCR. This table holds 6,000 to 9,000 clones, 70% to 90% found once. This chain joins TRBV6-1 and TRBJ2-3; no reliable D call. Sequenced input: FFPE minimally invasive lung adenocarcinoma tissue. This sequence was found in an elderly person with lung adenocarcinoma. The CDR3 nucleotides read TGTGCCAGCAGTGAAGTTCCTAGCACAGATACGCAGTATTTT. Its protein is CASSEVPSTDTQYF.